This T cell receptor beta chain was captured in a study of CD8+ T cells in alopecia areata. Overall study findings and caveats: Researchers report lesional scalp, most notably alopecia totalis/universalis, outstripped normal scalp in clonality. Tissue-resident alphabeta T cells belonging to normal skin likewise get sequenced within scalp specimens.

Peripheral blood and lesional scalp punch biopsies were taken from alopecia areata patients. Separation by sorting yielded CD4+ and CD8+ T cells from PBMCs. Extracted RNA was reverse transcribed into cDNA, the sequencing template. Clones were read by immunoSEQ multiplex PCR, and TCRdb kept only the in-frame ones, dropping some. There are 100,000 to 150,000 clones in the sample; roughly 50% occur only once, and roughly a tenth lies in the top ten. Germline CDR1 and CDR2: MNHNS and SASEGT. V lost 5 bases and J lost 1, with 11 bases in between. CDR3 length equals 14 residues. This clone was detected once. Its target is not known.

This chain connects TRBV6-1 to TRBJ1-1; D gene ambiguous. Sequenced material: NKG2D-low CD8+ T cells sorted from blood. The TCR comes from a human donor with alopecia areata. CDR3 DNA sequence: TGTGCCAGCAGTCCTCGTGGAGAGAACACTGAAGCTTTCTTT. This codes for CASSPRGENTEAFF.